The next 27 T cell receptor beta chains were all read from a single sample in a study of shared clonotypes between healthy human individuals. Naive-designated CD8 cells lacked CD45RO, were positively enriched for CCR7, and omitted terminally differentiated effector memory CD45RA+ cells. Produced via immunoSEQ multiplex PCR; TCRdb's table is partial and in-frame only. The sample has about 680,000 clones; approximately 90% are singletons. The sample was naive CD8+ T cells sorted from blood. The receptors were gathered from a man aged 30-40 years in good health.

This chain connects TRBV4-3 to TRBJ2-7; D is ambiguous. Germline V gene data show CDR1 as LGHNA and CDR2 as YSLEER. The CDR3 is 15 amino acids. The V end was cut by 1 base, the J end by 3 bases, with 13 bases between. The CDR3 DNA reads TGCGCCAGCAGCCAAGTAAGAGACGACTTCTACGAGCAGTACTTC. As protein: CASSQVRDDFYEQYF.

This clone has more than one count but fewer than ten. CDR3 sequence (DNA): TGTGCCAGCAGTTTATCGGGCCTCGGGTACGAGCAGTACTTC. Residues: CASSLSGLGYEQYF. The chain combines TRBV27 with TRBJ2-7; D unresolved. V lost 0 bases, J lost 4 bases, and 10 bases lay in between. Germline V lookup: CDR1 MNHEY, CDR2 SMNVEV (reference sequence). This CDR3 is 14 amino acids long.

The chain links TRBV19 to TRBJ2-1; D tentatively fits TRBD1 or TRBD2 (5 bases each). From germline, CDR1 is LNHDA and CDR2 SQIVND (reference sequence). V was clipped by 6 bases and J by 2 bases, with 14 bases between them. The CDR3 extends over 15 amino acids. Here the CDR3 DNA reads TGTGCCAGTAGCAGATACGGGACGACCTACAATGAGCAGTTCTTC. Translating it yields CASSRYGTTYNEQFF. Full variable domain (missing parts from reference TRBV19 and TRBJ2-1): DGGITQSPKYLFRKEGQNVTLSCEQNLNHDAMYWYRQDPGQGLRLIYYSQIVNDFQKGDIAEGYSVSREKKESFPLTVTSAQKNPTAFYLCASSRYGTTYNEQFFGPGTRLTVL.

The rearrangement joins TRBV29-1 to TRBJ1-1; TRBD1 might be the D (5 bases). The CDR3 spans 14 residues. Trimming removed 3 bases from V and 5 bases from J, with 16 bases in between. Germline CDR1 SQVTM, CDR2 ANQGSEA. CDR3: CSVDLQGIGTEAFF. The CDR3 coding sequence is TGCAGCGTTGACCTTCAGGGAATTGGGACTGAAGCTTTCTTT.

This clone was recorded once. The DNA for the CDR3 is TGTGCCAGTGGGACTAGCGGGATGGATACGCAGTATTTT. It is translated as CASGTSGMDTQYF. The chain combines TRBV6-1 with TRBJ2-3, with 13 bases aligning to TRBD2. This CDR3 has 13 amino acids. V lost 9 bases and J lost 6; bases outside the gene matches: 3. Germline V gene sequence: CDR1 MNHNS, CDR2 SASEGT.

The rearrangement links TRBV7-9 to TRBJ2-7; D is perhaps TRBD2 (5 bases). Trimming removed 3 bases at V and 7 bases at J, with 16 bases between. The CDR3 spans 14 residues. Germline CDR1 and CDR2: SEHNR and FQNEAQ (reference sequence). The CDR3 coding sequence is TGTGCCAGCAGCTTGTTCCAGCGGCCTGAAGAGCAGTACTTC. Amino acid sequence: CASSLFQRPEEQYF.

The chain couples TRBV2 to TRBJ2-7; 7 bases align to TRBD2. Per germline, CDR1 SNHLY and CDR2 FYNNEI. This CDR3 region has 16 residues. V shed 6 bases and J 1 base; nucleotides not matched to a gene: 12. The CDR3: CASSITMAGASYEQYF. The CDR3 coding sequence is TGTGCCAGCAGCATCACGATGGCGGGAGCTTCCTACGAGCAGTACTTC.

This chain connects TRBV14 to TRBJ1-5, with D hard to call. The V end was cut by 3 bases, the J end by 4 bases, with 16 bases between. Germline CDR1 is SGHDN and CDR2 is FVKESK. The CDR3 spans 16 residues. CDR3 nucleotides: TGTGCCAGCAGCCAGGACTCCCAACCCTGGAATCAGCCCCAGCATTTT. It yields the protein CASSQDSQPWNQPQHF.

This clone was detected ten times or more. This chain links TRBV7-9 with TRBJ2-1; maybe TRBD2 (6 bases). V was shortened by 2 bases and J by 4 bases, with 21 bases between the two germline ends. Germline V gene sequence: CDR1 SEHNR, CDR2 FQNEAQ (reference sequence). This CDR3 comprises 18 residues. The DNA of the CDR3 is TGTGCCAGCAGCTTATCCGCTCTGGCGGGATGGTCGTACAATGAGCAGTTCTTC. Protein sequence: CASSLSALAGWSYNEQFF.

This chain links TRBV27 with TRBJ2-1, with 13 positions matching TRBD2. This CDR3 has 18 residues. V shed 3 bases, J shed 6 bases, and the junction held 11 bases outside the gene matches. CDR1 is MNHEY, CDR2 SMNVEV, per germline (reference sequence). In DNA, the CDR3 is TGTGCCAGCAGTTTCCGCCGCGGGACTAGCGGGAAGACCAATGAGCAGTTCTTC. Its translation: CASSFRRGTSGKTNEQFF.

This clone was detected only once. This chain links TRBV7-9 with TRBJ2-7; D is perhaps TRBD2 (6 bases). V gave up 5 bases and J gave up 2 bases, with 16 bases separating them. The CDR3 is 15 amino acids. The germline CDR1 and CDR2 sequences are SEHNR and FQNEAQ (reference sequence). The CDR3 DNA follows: TGTGCCAGCAGCCCGTCGGGAGACAGTCCCTACGAGCAGTACTTC. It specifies CASSPSGDSPYEQYF.

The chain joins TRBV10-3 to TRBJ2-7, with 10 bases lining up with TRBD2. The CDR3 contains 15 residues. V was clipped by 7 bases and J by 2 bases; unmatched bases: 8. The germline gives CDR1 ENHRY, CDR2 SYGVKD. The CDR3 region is CAIKETSGWTYEQYF. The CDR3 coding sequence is TGTGCCATCAAGGAGACTAGCGGGTGGACCTACGAGCAGTACTTC.

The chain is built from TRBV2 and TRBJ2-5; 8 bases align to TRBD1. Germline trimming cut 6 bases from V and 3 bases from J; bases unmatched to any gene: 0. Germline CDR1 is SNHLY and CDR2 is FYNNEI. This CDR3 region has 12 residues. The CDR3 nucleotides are TGTGCCAGCAGGACAGGGGAAGAGACCCAGTACTTC. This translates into CASRTGEETQYF.

Written as DNA, the CDR3 is TGTGCCAGCAGTGCCGGGACGGCAAGCTCCTACGAGCAGTACTTC. Its translation: CASSAGTASSYEQYF. The V gene is TRBV2, the J gene TRBJ2-7, with D perhaps matching TRBD1 or TRBD2 (5 bases each). V lost 4 bases and J 0 bases, leaving 13 bases between the germline ends. This CDR3 spans 15 amino acids. Germline V gene sequence: CDR1 SNHLY, CDR2 FYNNEI. The full variable domain, rest sourced from reference TRBV2 and TRBJ2-7, is EPEVTQTPSHQVTQMGQEVILRCVPISNHLYFYWYRQILGQKVEFLVSFYNNEISEKSEIFDDQFSVERPDGSNFTLKIRSTKLEDSAMYFCASSAGTASSYEQYFGPGTRLTVT.

The chain's CDR3 is CASSLWRNTEAFF. The DNA of the CDR3 is TGTGCCAGCAGCTTGTGGCGGAACACTGAAGCTTTCTTT. This chain connects TRBV5-8 to TRBJ1-1; D remains ambiguous. The V end was cut by 1 base, the J end by 1 base, with 5 bases between. The CDR3 covers 13 residues. Germline V gene lookup returns CDR1 SGHTS and CDR2 YDEGEE.

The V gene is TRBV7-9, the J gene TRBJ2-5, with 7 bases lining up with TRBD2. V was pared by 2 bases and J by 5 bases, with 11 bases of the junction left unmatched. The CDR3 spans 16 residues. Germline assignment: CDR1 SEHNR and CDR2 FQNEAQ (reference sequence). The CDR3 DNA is TGTGCCAGCAGCTTATACGGCGGGAGAGATTTTGAGACCCAGTACTTC. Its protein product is CASSLYGGRDFETQYF.

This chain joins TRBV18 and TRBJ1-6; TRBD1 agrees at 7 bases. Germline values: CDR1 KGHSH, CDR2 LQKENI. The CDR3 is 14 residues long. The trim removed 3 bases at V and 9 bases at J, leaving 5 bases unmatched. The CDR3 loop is CASSPQGGGSPLHF. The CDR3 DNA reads TGTGCCAGCTCACCTCAGGGGGGGGGTTCACCCCTCCACTTT.

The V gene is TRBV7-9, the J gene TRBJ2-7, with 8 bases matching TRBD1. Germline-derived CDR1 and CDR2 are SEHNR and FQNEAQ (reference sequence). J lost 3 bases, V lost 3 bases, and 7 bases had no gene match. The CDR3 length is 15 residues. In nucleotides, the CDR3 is TGTGCCAGCAGCTTCCAGATGGGACAGGTCTACGAGCAGTACTTC. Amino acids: CASSFQMGQVYEQYF. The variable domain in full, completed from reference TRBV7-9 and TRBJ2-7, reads DTGVSQNPRHKITKRGQNVTFRCDPISEHNRLYWYRQTLGQGPEFLTYFQNEAQLEKSRLLSDRFSAERPKGSFSTLEIQRTEQGDSAMYLCASSFQMGQVYEQYFGPGTRLTVT.

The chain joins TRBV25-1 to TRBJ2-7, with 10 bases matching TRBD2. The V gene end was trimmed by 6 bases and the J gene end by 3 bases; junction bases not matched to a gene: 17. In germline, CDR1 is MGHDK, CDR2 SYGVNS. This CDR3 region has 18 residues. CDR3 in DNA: TGTGCCAGCAGCGGGACTAGCGTGACAAGGAACGCAGGCTACGAGCAGTACTTC. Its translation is CASSGTSVTRNAGYEQYF.

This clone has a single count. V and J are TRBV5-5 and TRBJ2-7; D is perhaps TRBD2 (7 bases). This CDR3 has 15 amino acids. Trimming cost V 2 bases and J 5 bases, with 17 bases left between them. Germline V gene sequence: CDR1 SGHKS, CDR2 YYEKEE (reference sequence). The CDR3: CASSFEGRGTDEQYF. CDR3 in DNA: TGTGCCAGCAGCTTTGAAGGGAGGGGGACCGACGAGCAGTACTTC.

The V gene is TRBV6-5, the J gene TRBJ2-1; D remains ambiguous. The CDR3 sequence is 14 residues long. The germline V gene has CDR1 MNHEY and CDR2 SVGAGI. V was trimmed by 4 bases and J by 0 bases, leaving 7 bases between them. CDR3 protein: CASSLSSSYNEQFF. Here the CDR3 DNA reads TGTGCCAGCAGTTTATCTAGCTCCTACAATGAGCAGTTCTTC.

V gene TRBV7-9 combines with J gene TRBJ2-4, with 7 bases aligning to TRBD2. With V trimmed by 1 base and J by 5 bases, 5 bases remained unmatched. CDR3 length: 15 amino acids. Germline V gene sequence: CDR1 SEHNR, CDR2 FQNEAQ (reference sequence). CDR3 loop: CASSLVGGSENIQYF. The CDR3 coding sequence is TGTGCCAGCAGCTTAGTGGGGGGGTCCGAAAACATTCAGTACTTC.

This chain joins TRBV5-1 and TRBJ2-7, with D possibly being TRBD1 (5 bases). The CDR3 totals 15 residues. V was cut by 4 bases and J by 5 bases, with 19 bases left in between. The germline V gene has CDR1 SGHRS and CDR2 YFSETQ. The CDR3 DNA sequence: TGCGCCAGCAGCCCCGTCTGGGGCCCGGACAACGAGCAGTACTTC. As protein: CASSPVWGPDNEQYF.

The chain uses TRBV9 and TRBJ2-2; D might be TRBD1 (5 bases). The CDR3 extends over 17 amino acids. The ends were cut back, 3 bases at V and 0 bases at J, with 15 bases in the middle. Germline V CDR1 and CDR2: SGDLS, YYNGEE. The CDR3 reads CASSGRQPLSNTGELFF. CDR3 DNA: TGTGCCAGCAGCGGTAGACAGCCCCTTTCGAACACCGGGGAGCTGTTTTTT.

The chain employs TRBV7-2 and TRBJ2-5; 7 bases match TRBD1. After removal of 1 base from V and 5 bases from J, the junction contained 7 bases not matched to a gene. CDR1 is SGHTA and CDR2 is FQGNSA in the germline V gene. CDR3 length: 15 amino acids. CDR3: CASSLVDRVGETQYF. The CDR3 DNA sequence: TGTGCCAGCAGCTTAGTAGACAGGGTCGGGGAGACCCAGTACTTC.

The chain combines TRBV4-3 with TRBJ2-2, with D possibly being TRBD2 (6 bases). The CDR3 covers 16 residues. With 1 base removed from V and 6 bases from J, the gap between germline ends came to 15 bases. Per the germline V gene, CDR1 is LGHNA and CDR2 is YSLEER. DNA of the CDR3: TGCGCCAGCAGCCAAGGGGTAAGGGAGGCCCCCGGGGAGCTGTTTTTT. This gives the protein CASSQGVREAPGELFF.

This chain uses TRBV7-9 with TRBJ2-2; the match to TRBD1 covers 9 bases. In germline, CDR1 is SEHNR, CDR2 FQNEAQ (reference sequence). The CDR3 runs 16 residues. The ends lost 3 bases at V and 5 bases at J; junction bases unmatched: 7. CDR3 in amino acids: CASSFTGTGPTGELFF. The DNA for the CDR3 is TGTGCCAGCAGCTTCACCGGGACAGGGCCAACCGGGGAGCTGTTTTTT. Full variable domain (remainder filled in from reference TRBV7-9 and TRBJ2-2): DTGVSQNPRHKITKRGQNVTFRCDPISEHNRLYWYRQTLGQGPEFLTYFQNEAQLEKSRLLSDRFSAERPKGSFSTLEIQRTEQGDSAMYLCASSFTGTGPTGELFFGEGSRLTVL.